The clone carrying this T cell receptor (beta chain) was counted many times. The CDR3 contains 16 residues. The ends lost 2 bases at V and 0 bases at J; junction bases unmatched: 6. Germline lookup yields CDR1 LNHNV and CDR2 YYDKDF (reference sequence). The data are from a study of neurological immune-mediated disorders. One entry per CDR3 protein results from TCRdb running MiXCR on the 5' RACE reads. This table holds about 65,000 distinct CDR3 sequences, 3.5% to 4.5% found once. The sequenced sample was PBMCs. This chain links TRBV15 with TRBJ1-2; TRBD1 agrees at 7 bases. The TCR sequence derives from a man over 45 with multiple sclerosis. The CDR3 is CATSRMPGTANYGYTF. CDR3 in DNA: TGTGCCACCAGCAGAATGCCCGGGACAGCTAACTATGGCTACACCTTC.